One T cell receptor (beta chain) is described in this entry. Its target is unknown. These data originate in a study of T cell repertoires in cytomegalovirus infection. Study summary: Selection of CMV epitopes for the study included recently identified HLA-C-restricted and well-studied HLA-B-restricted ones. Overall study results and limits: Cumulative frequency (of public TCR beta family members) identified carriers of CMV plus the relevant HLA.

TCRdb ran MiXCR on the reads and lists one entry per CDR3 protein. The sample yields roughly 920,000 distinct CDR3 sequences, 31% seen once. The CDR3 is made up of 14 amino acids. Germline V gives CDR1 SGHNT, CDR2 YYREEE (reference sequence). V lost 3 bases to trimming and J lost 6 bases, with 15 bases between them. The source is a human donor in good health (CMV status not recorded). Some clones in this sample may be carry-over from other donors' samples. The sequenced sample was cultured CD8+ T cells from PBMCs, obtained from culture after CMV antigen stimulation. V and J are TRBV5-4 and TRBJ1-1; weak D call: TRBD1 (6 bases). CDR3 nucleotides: TGTGCCAGCAGCTCGGCAGGTTACAGGGCTGAAGCTTTCTTT. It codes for CASSSAGYRAEAFF.